The T cell receptor beta chain under discussion was sequenced for a study of blood T cells in healthy people across ages. Study-wide background: Capture via template switching afforded approximately one barcoded beta molecule per two T cells. Broader study findings: A roughly linear age-dependent decrease characterized TCR beta diversity per million T cells.

The CDR3 has 15 residues. The germline V gene has CDR1 SGHTA and CDR2 FQGNSA. A second PCR of 7 to 11 cycles used a sample-barcoded 5' primer and a J-beta primer mix. The template-switch adaptor was a 5' adaptor with 12 random nucleotides. It tagged each cDNA molecule. A single record per CDR3 protein comes from TCRdb applying MiXCR to the 5' RACE reads. The sample shows over 1,300,000 distinct CDR3 sequences, around 59% of them seen only once. This clonotype was detected only once. What it recognizes is unknown. Compared with germline, one end of the junction differs, possibly owing to a read error. The sequence came from a man between 18 and 29 years old in good health. The V and J genes are TRBV7-2 and TRBJ2-3, with 11 bases aligning to TRBD2. The sample comprised blood. In DNA, the CDR3 is TGTGCCAGCATGTTAGCGGGGGGGGCCCCAGATACACAGTATTTT. It translates to CASMLAGGAPDTQYF.